The T cell receptor beta chain described here comes from a study of shared clonotypes between healthy human individuals. From germline, CDR1 is SEHNR and CDR2 FQNEAQ (reference sequence). The CDR3 contains 13 residues. The V end lost 2 bases, the J end lost 4 bases, and 8 bases lay between the germline ends. In the CD4+ fraction, cells were divided into CD45RA+ naive and CD45RA-negative memory subsets. Data came from immunoSEQ multiplex PCR; TCRdb stores just in-frame clones and leaves some out. The table has around 1.5 million clones, 98% seen once. The origin of this receptor is a man under 40 in good health. The chain employs TRBV7-9 and TRBJ1-2, with D unclear. Sequences were obtained from naive CD4+ T cells sorted from blood. The subset: CD45RA+ positively selected. CDR3 protein: CASSLQQSYGYTF. In DNA, the CDR3 is TGTGCCAGCAGCTTACAACAGTCCTATGGCTACACCTTC.